These 2 T cell receptor beta chains originate from one sample sequenced in a study of identical twins. TCRdb re-analysed the 5' RACE reads in MiXCR, keeping a single row per CDR3 protein. The sample holds about 530,000 distinct CDR3 sequences, about a fifth seen once. These data were likewise used in another study, on yellow fever vaccine responses in identical twins.

The specimen was CD4+ T cells sorted from blood. The receptors were gathered from a woman under 30 in good health.

The chain is built from TRBV3-1 and TRBJ2-1, with 7 bases aligning to TRBD2. The CDR3 is made up of 16 amino acids. V lost 4 bases to trimming and J lost 7 bases; unmatched junction nucleotides: 13. In germline, CDR1 is LGHDT, CDR2 YNNKEL (reference sequence). The CDR3 protein is CASSPPRGWEGNEQFF. In nucleotides, the CDR3 is TGTGCCAGCAGCCCCCCGCGGGGATGGGAGGGGAATGAGCAGTTCTTC.

This chain joins TRBV5-1 and TRBJ2-3; unclear D gene. V was shortened by 5 bases and J by 1 base, with 14 bases between the two germline ends. Per germline, CDR1 SGHRS and CDR2 YFSETQ. This CDR3 contains 15 residues. The CDR3 region is CASSFTQAGTDTQYF. CDR3 nucleotide sequence: TGCGCCAGCAGTTTTACCCAGGCTGGCACAGATACGCAGTATTTT.